This entry describes one T cell receptor (beta chain). The antigen is not known. The source of the sample is a study of T cell responses to AZD1222 COVID-19 vaccine. Study-wide results and limits: Samples come after the peak T cell response, not at day 14.

Between the trimmed V and J ends, which lost 0 bases and 5 bases, there was a span of 17 bases. Germline V gene lookup returns CDR1 KGHSH and CDR2 LQKENI. This CDR3 has 16 amino acids. Here immunoSEQ multiplex PCR was the method, and the copy in TCRdb shows in-frame clones only, minus some. Of roughly 100,000 clones listed, around 89% are singletons. J is TRBJ2-7 and V is TRBV18, with D possibly being TRBD1 or TRBD2 (5 bases each). The clonotype comes from an adult in good health. The sequenced sample was peripheral blood, obtained on day 0 of AZD1222 vaccination. Here the CDR3 DNA reads TGTGCCAGCTCACCACCAGGAGGCCCAGGGAGACACGAGCAGTACTTC. Protein sequence: CASSPPGGPGRHEQYF.